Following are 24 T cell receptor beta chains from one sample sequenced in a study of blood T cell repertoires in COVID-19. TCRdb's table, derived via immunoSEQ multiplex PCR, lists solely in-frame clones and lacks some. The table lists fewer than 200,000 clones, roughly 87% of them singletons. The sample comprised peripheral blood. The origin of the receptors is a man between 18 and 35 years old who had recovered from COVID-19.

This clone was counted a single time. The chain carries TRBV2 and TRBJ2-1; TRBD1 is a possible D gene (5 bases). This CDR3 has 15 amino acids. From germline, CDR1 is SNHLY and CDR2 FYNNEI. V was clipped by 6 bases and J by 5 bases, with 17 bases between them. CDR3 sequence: CASSFDSPPNNEQFF. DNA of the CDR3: TGTGCCAGCAGCTTCGACAGCCCGCCAAACAATGAGCAGTTCTTC.

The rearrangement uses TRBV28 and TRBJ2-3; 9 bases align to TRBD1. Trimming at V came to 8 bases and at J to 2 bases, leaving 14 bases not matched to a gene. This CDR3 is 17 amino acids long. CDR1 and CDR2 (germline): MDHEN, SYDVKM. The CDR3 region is CASGVTGGRGATDTQYF. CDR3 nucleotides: TGTGCCAGCGGTGTTACAGGGGGCAGGGGGGCCACAGATACGCAGTATTTT.

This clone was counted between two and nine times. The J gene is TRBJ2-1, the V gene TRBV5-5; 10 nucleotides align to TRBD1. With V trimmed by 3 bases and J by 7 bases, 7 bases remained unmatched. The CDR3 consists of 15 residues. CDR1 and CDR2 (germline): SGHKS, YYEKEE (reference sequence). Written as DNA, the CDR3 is TGTGCCAGCAGCTCAGACAGGGGGCTCGGAAATGAGCAGTTCTTC. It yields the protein CASSSDRGLGNEQFF.

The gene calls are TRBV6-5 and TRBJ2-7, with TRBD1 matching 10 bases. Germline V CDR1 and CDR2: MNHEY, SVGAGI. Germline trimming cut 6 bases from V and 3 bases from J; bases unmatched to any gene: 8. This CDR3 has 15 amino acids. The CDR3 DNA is TGTGCCAGCAGACCCGACAGGGGGCCTAACTACGAGCAGTACTTC. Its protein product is CASRPDRGPNYEQYF.

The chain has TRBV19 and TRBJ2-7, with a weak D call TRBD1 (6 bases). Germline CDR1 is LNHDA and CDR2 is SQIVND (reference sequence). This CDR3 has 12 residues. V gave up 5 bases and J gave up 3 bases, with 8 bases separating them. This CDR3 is CASSPQGYEQYF. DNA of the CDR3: TGTGCCAGTAGTCCACAGGGCTACGAGCAGTACTTC.

The CDR3 nucleotides read TGTGCCAGCAGCTTCGACAGGGGAGCTGGGGCCAACGTCCTGACTTTC. This encodes CASSFDRGAGANVLTF. This chain joins TRBV11-2 and TRBJ2-6, with TRBD1 identical over 8 bases. After removal of 3 bases from V and 2 bases from J, the junction contained 3 bases not matched to a gene. This CDR3 is built from 16 residues. Germline V gene lookup returns CDR1 SGHAT and CDR2 FQNNGV.

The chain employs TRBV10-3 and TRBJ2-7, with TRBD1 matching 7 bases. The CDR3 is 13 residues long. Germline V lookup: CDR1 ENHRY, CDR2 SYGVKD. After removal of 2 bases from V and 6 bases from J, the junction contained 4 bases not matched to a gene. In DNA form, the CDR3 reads TGTGCCATCAGTGAGCGACAGGGACCCGAGCAGTACTTC. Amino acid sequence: CAISERQGPEQYF.

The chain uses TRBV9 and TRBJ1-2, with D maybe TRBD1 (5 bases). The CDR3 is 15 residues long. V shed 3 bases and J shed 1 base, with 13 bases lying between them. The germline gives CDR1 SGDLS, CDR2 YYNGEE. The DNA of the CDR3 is TGTGCCAGCAGCGGAGGACAAGGCTTTAACTATGGCTACACCTTC. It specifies CASSGGQGFNYGYTF.

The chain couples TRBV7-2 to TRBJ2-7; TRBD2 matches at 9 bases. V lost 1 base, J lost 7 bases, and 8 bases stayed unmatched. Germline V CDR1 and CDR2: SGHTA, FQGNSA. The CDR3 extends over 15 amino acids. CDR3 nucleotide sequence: TGTGCCAGCAGCTTAGAGGGCGGGAGGGTAAGGGAGCAGTACTTC. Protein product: CASSLEGGRVREQYF.

In DNA form, the CDR3 reads TGTGCCAGCAGCCGATTTGGGGGGGCGGCAGATACGCAGTATTTT. Protein sequence: CASSRFGGAADTQYF. The chain joins TRBV3-1 (or the pseudogene TRBV3-2) to TRBJ2-3, with a tentative D call TRBD2 (7 bases). The germline gives CDR1 LGHDT, CDR2 YNNKEL (reference sequence). V was clipped by 4 bases and J by 4 bases, with 15 bases between them. The CDR3 totals 15 residues.

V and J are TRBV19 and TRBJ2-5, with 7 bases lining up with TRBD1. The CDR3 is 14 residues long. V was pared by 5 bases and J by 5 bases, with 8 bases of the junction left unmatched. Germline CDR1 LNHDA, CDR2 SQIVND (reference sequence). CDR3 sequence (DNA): TGTGCCAGTAGTGTACAGGGGCCTCAGGAGACCCAGTACTTC. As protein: CASSVQGPQETQYF.

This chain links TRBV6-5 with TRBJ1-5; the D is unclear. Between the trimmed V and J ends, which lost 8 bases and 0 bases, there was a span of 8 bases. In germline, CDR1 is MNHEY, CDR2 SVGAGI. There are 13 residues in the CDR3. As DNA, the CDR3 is TGTGCCAGCGGTCAGAATAGCAATCAGCCCCAGCATTTT. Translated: CASGQNSNQPQHF.

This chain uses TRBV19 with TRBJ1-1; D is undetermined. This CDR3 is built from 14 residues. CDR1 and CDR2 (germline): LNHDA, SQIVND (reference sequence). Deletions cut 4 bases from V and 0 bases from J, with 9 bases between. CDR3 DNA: TGTGCCAGTAGTAACTTGGGCATGAACACTGAAGCTTTCTTT. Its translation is CASSNLGMNTEAFF.

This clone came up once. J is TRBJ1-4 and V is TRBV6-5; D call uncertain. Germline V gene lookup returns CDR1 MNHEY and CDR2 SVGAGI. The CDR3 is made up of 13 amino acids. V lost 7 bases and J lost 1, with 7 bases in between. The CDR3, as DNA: TGTGCCAGCACCCGGGGAACTAATGAAAAACTGTTTTTT. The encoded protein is CASTRGTNEKLFF.

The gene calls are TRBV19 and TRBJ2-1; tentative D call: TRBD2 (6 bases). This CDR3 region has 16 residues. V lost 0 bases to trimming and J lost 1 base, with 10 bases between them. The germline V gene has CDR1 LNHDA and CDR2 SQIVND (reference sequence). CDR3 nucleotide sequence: TGTGCCAGTAGTATAGATGGAGGGGAGTCCTACAATGAGCAGTTCTTC. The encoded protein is CASSIDGGESYNEQFF.

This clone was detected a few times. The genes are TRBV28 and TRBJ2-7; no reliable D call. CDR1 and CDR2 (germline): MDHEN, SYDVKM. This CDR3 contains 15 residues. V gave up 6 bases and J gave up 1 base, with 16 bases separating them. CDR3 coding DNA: TGTGCCAGCAGACCCAACCGCTACTTATCCTACGAGCAGTACTTC. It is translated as CASRPNRYLSYEQYF.

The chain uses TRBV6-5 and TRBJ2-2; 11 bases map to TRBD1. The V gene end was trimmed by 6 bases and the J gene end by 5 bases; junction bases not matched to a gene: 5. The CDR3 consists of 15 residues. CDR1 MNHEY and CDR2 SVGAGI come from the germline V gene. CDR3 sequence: CASRKDRGQTGELFF. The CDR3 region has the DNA TGTGCCAGCAGGAAGGACAGGGGGCAAACCGGGGAGCTGTTTTTT.

The CDR3: CASSFPGVNNEQFF. The CDR3 DNA reads TGTGCCAGCAGCTTTCCCGGGGTAAACAATGAGCAGTTCTTC. The genes are TRBV28 and TRBJ2-1; TRBD2 is a possible D gene (5 bases). This CDR3 region has 14 residues. CDR1 is MDHEN, CDR2 SYDVKM, per germline. V was pared by 6 bases and J by 5 bases, with 14 bases between.

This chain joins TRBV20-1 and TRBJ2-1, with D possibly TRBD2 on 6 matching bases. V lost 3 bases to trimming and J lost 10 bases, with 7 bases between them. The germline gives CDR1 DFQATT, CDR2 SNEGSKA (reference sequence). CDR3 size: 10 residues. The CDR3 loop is CSARRGEQFF. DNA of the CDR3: TGCAGTGCTAGGCGGGGCGAGCAGTTCTTC.

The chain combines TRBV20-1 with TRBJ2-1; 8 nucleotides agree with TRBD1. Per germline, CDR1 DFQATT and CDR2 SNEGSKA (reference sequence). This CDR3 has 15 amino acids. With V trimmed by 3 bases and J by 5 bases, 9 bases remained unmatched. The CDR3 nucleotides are TGCAGTGCTAGTAAAACAGGGGGGAAGGACAATGAGCAGTTCTTC. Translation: CSASKTGGKDNEQFF.

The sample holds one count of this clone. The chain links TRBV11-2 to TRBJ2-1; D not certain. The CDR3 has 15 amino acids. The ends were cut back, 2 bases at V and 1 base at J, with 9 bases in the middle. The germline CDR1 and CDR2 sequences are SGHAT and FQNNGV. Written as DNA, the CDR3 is TGTGCCAGCAGCTTACTTATCTTATCCTACAATGAGCAGTTCTTC. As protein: CASSLLILSYNEQFF.

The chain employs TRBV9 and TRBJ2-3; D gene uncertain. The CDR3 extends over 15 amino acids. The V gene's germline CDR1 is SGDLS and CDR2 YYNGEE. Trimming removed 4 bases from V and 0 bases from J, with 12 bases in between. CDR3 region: CASSLSVDSTDTQYF. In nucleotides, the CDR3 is TGTGCCAGCAGCTTATCAGTCGATAGCACAGATACGCAGTATTTT.

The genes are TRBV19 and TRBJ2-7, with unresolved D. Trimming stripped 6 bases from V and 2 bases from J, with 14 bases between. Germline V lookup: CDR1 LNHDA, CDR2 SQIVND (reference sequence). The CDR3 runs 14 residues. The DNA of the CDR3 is TGTGCCAGTAGCATCCAAGACGGAGCCTACGAGCAGTACTTC. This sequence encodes CASSIQDGAYEQYF.

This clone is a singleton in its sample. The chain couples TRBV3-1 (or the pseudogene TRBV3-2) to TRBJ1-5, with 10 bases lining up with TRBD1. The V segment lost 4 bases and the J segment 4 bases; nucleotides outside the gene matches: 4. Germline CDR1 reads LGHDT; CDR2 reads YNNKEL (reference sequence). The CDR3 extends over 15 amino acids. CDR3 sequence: CASSPGTGANQPQHF. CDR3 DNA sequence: TGTGCCAGCAGCCCCGGGACAGGGGCTAATCAGCCCCAGCATTTT.